These T cell receptor beta chains were read from a single sample in a study of T cell repertoires in cytomegalovirus infection. MiXCR, applied by TCRdb to the reads, yields one record per CDR3 protein. The data hold approximately 700,000 distinct CDR3 sequences, with 35% observed a single time. The specimen sequenced was PBMCs. These receptors were collected from a human donor in good health (CMV status not recorded). Some clones in this sample may be carry-over from other donors' samples. The CDR3 runs from the conserved cysteine through the conserved F or W. The order of the fields is V gene, CDR3 protein.

TRBV20-1 | CSARDSLLGQYSNQPQHF
TRBV7-2 | CASSPRGHEQFF
TRBV7-2 | CASSPRSGPTFSNQPQHF
TRBV28 | CASRRTSLGNTEAFF
TRBV2 | CASMRTGPYEQYF
TRBV3-1 | CASSYPPGLEQYF
TRBV25-1 | CASSEDPPRRGLETQYF
TRBV19 | CASSKFGGLNTEAFF
TRBV7-2 | CASSDFLQGWNSPLHF
TRBV12-3/TRBV12-4 | CASSGGSGRNTQYF
TRBV12-5 | CASGTGTGQETQYF
TRBV20-1 | CSAKTWTENTEAFF
TRBV7-9 | CASSPRLAGISYNEQFF
TRBV12-3/TRBV12-4 | CASSYGQPNQPQHF
TRBV11-2 | CVSSLSGGGLADTQYF
TRBV12-5 | CASGSTAGQHTDTQYF
TRBV7-2 | CASSIQGCEETQYF
TRBV7-2 | CASSLMSGGGGDTQYF
TRBV29-1 | CSAAAQGATEAFF
TRBV12-3/TRBV12-4 | CASRTQATGNSPLHF
TRBV12-3/TRBV12-4 | CASSGGRYYGYTF
TRBV19 | CASVTSGLYNEQFF
TRBV7-2 | CASSLERIGSRGGYTF
TRBV28 | CASSPHRVGVDTEAFF
TRBV20-1 | CSASLHFMNTEAFF
TRBV6-2/TRBV6-3 | CASSYSVSVSNTGELFF
TRBV20-1 | CSARDLDTESSADTQYF
TRBV7-2 | CASSSLAGAKNIQYF
TRBV7-2 | CARCVLGNTECFF
TRBV10-3 | CAISESAGSYEQYF
TRBV7-8 | CASSLFRGEHEQYF
TRBV7-3 | CASSLNWQGELFF
TRBV2 | CASRDGLEFNEQFF
TRBV28 | CASSLGPGVEQYF
TRBV7-9 | CASSLAGGERTDTQYF
TRBV7-2 | CASSHVDGAYEQYF
TRBV7-8 | CASRVRETQYF
TRBV27 | CASSPPDRDTFDEQYF
TRBV6-1 | CASSEPGQGNEKLFF
TRBV5-1 | CASGTTGPLIKGLSTVGGNQPQHF
TRBV19 | CASSPNENSPLHF
TRBV7-9 | CASSRSGGLMETQYF